The 10 T cell receptor beta chains below come from one sample, sequenced in a study of cytomegalovirus exposure and HLA in healthy donors. PCR employed 60 Vbeta and 13 Jbeta primers. Libraries were prepared by immunoSEQ multiplex PCR; TCRdb keeps only in-frame clonotypes and omits some of them. The sample includes about 180,000 clones, over 70% of them seen just once. The sample was PBMCs. The receptors were gathered from a woman aged 25 to 45 in good health and CMV-seronegative.

The chain links TRBV6-6 to TRBJ2-3; unclear D gene. The CDR3 length is 13 residues. Germline V lookup: CDR1 MNHNY, CDR2 SVGAGI (reference sequence). Trimming cost V 7 bases and J 2 bases, with 10 bases left between them. CDR3 in amino acids: CASTVRYTDTQYF. The CDR3 bases are TGTGCCAGCACGGTCCGGTACACAGATACGCAGTATTTT.

The chain recombines TRBV28 with TRBJ2-5; the D gene is possibly TRBD2 (6 bases). The CDR3 covers 13 residues. Trimming shortened V by 8 bases and J by 2 bases, and 12 bases separated the two germline ends. The germline V gene encodes CDR1 MDHEN and CDR2 SYDVKM. Here the CDR3 reads CASFRERQETQYF. The CDR3 nucleotides are TGTGCCAGCTTCCGGGAGAGGCAAGAGACCCAGTACTTC.

J is TRBJ2-1 and V is TRBV5-1; 7 bases line up with TRBD1. The ends lost 4 bases at V and 10 bases at J; junction bases unmatched: 14. The CDR3 is 15 amino acids. Germline V gives CDR1 SGHRS, CDR2 YFSETQ. Here the CDR3 reads CASSRQGTDDPEQFF. The CDR3 nucleotides are TGCGCCAGCAGCAGGCAAGGGACAGACGATCCGGAGCAGTTCTTC.

The chain is built from TRBV7-9 and TRBJ2-3; TRBD2 aligns across 15 bases. This CDR3 has 17 residues. Unmatched junction bases numbered 6, after V lost 5 bases and J lost 3 bases. Germline values: CDR1 SEHNR, CDR2 FQNEAQ (reference sequence). In DNA, the CDR3 is TGTGCCAGCAGCCGTGGACTAGCGGGGGGGCGGACAGATACGCAGTATTTT. Translated, it gives CASSRGLAGGRTDTQYF.

CDR3 bases: TGTGCCACCAGCAGAGACGAAGGGATCCCGGGATTCGCTGGGGCCAACGTCCTGACTTTC. Amino acids: CATSRDEGIPGFAGANVLTF. This chain uses TRBV15 with TRBJ2-6, with D possibly matching TRBD2 (5 bases). V lost 0 bases and J lost 2, with 20 bases in between. The CDR3 totals 20 residues. Germline V CDR1 and CDR2: LNHNV, YYDKDF (reference sequence).

The chain carries TRBV9 and TRBJ2-2; 7 bases line up with TRBD2. V gave up 0 bases and J gave up 4 bases; unmatched junction bases: 3. The CDR3 runs 15 residues. CDR1 and CDR2 (germline): SGDLS, YYNGEE. CDR3 residues: CASSVALAATGELFF. The CDR3 DNA reads TGTGCCAGCAGCGTAGCCCTAGCGGCCACCGGGGAGCTGTTTTTT.

The chain has TRBV19 and TRBJ1-2; 7 bases line up with TRBD1. CDR3 length: 13 amino acids. CDR1 and CDR2 (germline): LNHDA, SQIVND (reference sequence). After removal of 4 bases from V and 8 bases from J, the junction contained 7 bases not matched to a gene. The CDR3 loop is CASSTQTGSGYTF. CDR3 bases: TGTGCCAGTAGTACCCAGACAGGGAGCGGCTACACCTTC.

Turning to this clone: The same CDR3 arises from other DNA sequences in this sample as well. The rearrangement uses TRBV5-1 and TRBJ1-2; perhaps TRBD1 as D (5 bases). Germline CDR1 and CDR2: SGHRS and YFSETQ. This CDR3 contains 13 residues. Trimming took 0 bases from V and 2 from J, leaving 5 bases between them. The chain's CDR3 is CASSLGQNYGYTF. The CDR3 DNA reads TGCGCCAGCAGCTTGGGACAGAACTATGGCTACACCTTC.

This clone was counted only a few times. The chain recombines TRBV11-2 with TRBJ1-6; the D gene is possibly TRBD1 (6 bases). There are 18 residues in the CDR3. The germline V and J ends were trimmed by 6 bases and 1 base, with 19 bases remaining between them. Per the germline V gene, CDR1 is SGHAT and CDR2 is FQNNGV. As DNA, the CDR3 is TGTGCCAGCAGTCAATTACCCAGGGGCATATCCTATAATTCACCCCTCCACTTT. It translates to CASSQLPRGISYNSPLHF.

Written as DNA, the CDR3 is TGTGCCAGTAGTATCTACATGGGCAGCCTGAACACTGAAGCTTTCTTT. This codes for CASSIYMGSLNTEAFF. This chain links TRBV19 with TRBJ1-1; D uncertain. Germline lookup yields CDR1 LNHDA and CDR2 SQIVND (reference sequence). This CDR3 is 16 amino acids long. Trimming took off 3 bases at V and 0 bases at J, with 14 bases between the two ends. The full variable domain, in which reference TRBV19 and TRBJ1-1 provide the parts outside the CDR3, is DGGITQSPKYLFRKEGQNVTLSCEQNLNHDAMYWYRQDPGQGLRLIYYSQIVNDFQKGDIAEGYSVSREKKESFPLTVTSAQKNPTAFYLCASSIYMGSLNTEAFFGQGTRLTVV.